The clone carrying this T cell receptor beta chain was observed a single time. This entry is derived from a study of blood T cell repertoires in COVID-19. Here immunoSEQ multiplex PCR was the method, and the copy in TCRdb shows in-frame clones only, minus some. The profile covers about 49,000 clones, with 87% appearing a single time and 2.1% taken by the ten largest. CDR3 length equals 15 residues. Sequencing was performed on peripheral blood. The receptor was derived from an elderly woman with COVID-19, enrolled during active disease. The gene calls are TRBV12-2 and TRBJ1-5; TRBD1 is the table's D call and was not checked against the DNA. TRBV12-2 is a pseudogene locus. CDR3 DNA sequence: TGTGCAAGTCGCTTAGACAGGGATAGCAATCAGCCCCAGCATTTT. Translation gives CASRLDRDSNQPQHF.